Given below is one T cell receptor (beta chain) in context. The antigen remains unidentified. The sample belongs to a study of OX40 agonist ivuxolimab in advanced cancers. In the study overall: Mean age about 60 years, range about 20 to 90; roughly 82% male.

Generated by immunoSEQ multiplex PCR, the TCRdb table keeps only in-frame clones and is missing some. The sample lists approximately 60,000 clones; 85% to 95% were seen once. Germline-derived CDR1 and CDR2 are SGHTS and YDEGEE. V lost 2 bases to trimming and J lost 6 bases, with 6 bases between them. The CDR3 sequence is 11 residues long. Whole-study findings and limits: There were also nonresponders showing low normalized T-cell clonal expansion.

People who had autoimmune disease history or systemic immunosuppression were excluded. The study sampled blood at baseline, cycle 4 day 1, and cycle 7 day 1. The source was CD4+ or CD8+ T cells sorted from blood, collected in a trial of the OX40 agonist ivuxolimab. The V gene is TRBV5-8, the J gene TRBJ2-7; no definite D call. This clonotype was obtained from an adult with an advanced solid tumor such as melanoma, head and neck, liver or kidney cancer. As DNA, the CDR3 is TGTGCCAGCAGCTTCACAAGCGAGCAGTACTTC. Translation: CASSFTSEQYF.